This T cell receptor beta chain was found in a study of tumor and adjacent non-tumor tissue in lung cancer (dated by TCRdb to 2016 to 2019). About the full investigation: Of the cohort, eleven to twelve patients had adenocarcinoma, 2 had squamous cell carcinoma and 1 had small cell lung cancer. Bulk TCRbeta repertoires were compared between lung tumor tissue and matched distant non-tumor lung tissue obtained from fewer than 18 lung cancer patients. Sequencing produced some 130,000,000 productive TCRbeta reads in total, an average of about 4.2 million reads per sample. TCRbeta CDR3 sequencing was performed on under 35 paired specimens, with one tumor sample and one normal lung sample collected per patient. Among the roughly 15 patients, ages ranged from about 30 to 80 years, roughly ten were men and 5 were women, and disease was TNM stage I to III. Study-wide findings and limitations: Significantly higher TCR diversity (inverse Simpson) was observed in tumor tissue than in normal lung tissue (about 410 vs 180, P = 0.0075, Mann-Whitney U test). The methods do not name the sequencing platform or mention unique molecular identifiers. The top 100 clones accounted for a significantly larger cumulative portion of the repertoire in normal lung than in tumor tissue. With only around 15 patients in the cohort, the authors noted that larger samples and more detailed clinical data are needed. Because peripheral blood was not sequenced, the blood TCRbeta repertoires of the lung cancer patients in the study went unexamined. Younger patients had significantly higher TCR diversity, and higher tumor TCR diversity was associated with shorter overall and disease-free survival.

RNA was isolated from bulk, unsorted tissue, and RNA quality was assessed with a NanoDrop ND-1000 and an Agilent 2100. Newly diagnosed lung cancer patients without prior chemotherapy who had been admitted for thoracic surgery in China between August and November 2014 were enrolled as donors. The study excluded patients who had received radiotherapy or chemotherapy before or who had another cancer at the same time. Surgical tissue pieces of about 1-2.1 cm3 were preserved in RNAlater solution and stored at -80 °C until use. As concerns this clonotype: This clone's antigen is unknown. No base quality values were provided; no much bigger clone lies one nucleotide off.

Receptor libraries were prepared by multiplex PCR. Sequencer: Illumina HiSeq 2500. TCRbeta libraries were constructed through three rounds of nested PCR with primers (Table S4) according to protocols modified from ARM-PCR. Before sequencing, PCR products in the 200-500 bp range were cut out of the gel and cleaned up using the QIAquick gel extraction kit. As for how the authors treated the data: Reads were cleaned with Trimmomatic, merged with FLASH into complete CDR3 sequences, and assigned to V(D)J germline segments with MiTCR. Clonal diversity was calculated as the inverse Simpson's index using VDJtools. Productive reads were defined as in-frame sequences without a premature stop codon. Starting from the raw public reads, TCRdb applied fastp trimming at Q25, assembled clones with MiXCR and retained in-frame beta chains. Each CDR3 protein appears once, grouped with its most common genes and DNA. Clone size and V and J calls follow TCRdb, not the original study. The sample table holds 110,000 or so distinct CDR3 sequences, of which more than 60% were seen once. The leading ten clones occupy around a third of the sample.

Material: lung tumor tissue. The receptor's source is a woman in her fifties or sixties with non-small cell lung cancer.

For the CDR3, the sequence is CSAHTETRGKGYTF. The DNA is as follows: TGCAGTGCTCATACCGAGACAAGGGGAAAAGGCTACACCTTC. The chain employs TRBV20-1 and TRBJ1-2; TRBD1 is a weak D gene call, 5 bases matching. Based on the germline V gene (reference sequence), the CDR1 and CDR2 sequences are DFQATT and SNEGSKA. V and J lose 5 bases and 8 bases, and a span of 21 bases separates them. The CDR3 goes from the cysteine to the phenylalanine over 14 residues. The sequence is cut down to CDR3 DNA, 42 bases in frame from base 1.